Listed below are T cell receptor beta chains from one sample, sequenced in a study of T cell repertoires in cytomegalovirus infection. Antigen specificity for these receptors is unknown. One entry per CDR3 protein, called by TCRdb with MiXCR from the reads. The table has about 570,000 distinct CDR3 sequences, approximately 40% seen once. The specimen was cultured PBMCs, collected from culture after CMV antigen stimulation. The receptors derive from a human donor in good health (CMV status not recorded). Some clones in this sample may be carry-over from other donors' samples. Both conserved end residues are part of each CDR3. The D gene is left open where the match is weak. Clone size is not always given. Where it is, it says once, few, many or a class for expanded clones.

V	D	size	J	CDR3	DNA
TRBV7-2	NA	NA	TRBJ1-2	CASSNTGGVYGYTF	TGTGCCAGCAGCAACACTGGCGGGGTCTATGGCTACACCTTC
TRBV6-5	NA	few	TRBJ2-5	CASSYRGLARETQYF	TGTGCCAGCAGTTATCGTGGCTTAGCGCGGGAGACCCAGTACTTC
TRBV7-2	TRBD1	NA	TRBJ1-6	CASSSTGGDSPLHF	TGTGCCAGCAGCTCGACAGGGGGTGATTCACCCCTCCACTTT
TRBV7-6	NA	NA	TRBJ2-7	CASSLGPSFLYEQYF	TGTGCCAGCAGCTTAGGGCCAAGTTTTCTTTACGAGCAGTACTTC
TRBV7-9	NA	few	TRBJ2-5	CASSLGPREVQETQYF	TGTGCCAGCAGCTTAGGCCCGAGGGAGGTTCAGGAGACCCAGTACTTC
TRBV7-2	NA	NA	TRBJ2-7	CASSRPGDYEQYF	TGTGCCAGCAGCCGCCCGGGTGATTACGAGCAGTACTTC
TRBV7-2	NA	NA	TRBJ1-2	CASSLEWGAFGYGYTF	TGTGCCAGCAGCTTAGAATGGGGGGCCTTTGGCTATGGCTACACCTTC
TRBV7-2	TRBD1	few	TRBJ1-2	CASSLGTGGGYGYTF	TGTGCCAGCAGCTTAGGGACAGGAGGGGGCTATGGCTACACCTTC
TRBV5-6	TRBD2	NA	TRBJ2-1	CASSLRSGRWLVQFF	TGTGCCAGCAGCTTGAGAAGCGGGAGGTGGTTGGTGCAGTTCTTC
TRBV2	NA	few	TRBJ2-1	CASRRQGVDNEQFF	TGTGCCAGCAGGAGGCAGGGAGTGGATAATGAGCAGTTCTTC
TRBV7-2	NA	NA	TRBJ1-3	CASSFSGNNIYF	TGTGCCAGCAGCTTCTCCGGAAACAACATATATTTT
TRBV20-1	TRBD1	NA	TRBJ2-3	CSARDLGQGGDTDTQYF	TGCAGTGCTAGAGACCTCGGACAGGGCGGTGACACAGATACGCAGTATTTT
TRBV19	TRBD1	NA	TRBJ2-4	CASTQTGDKNIQYF	TGTGCCAGTACCCAGACAGGGGACAAAAACATTCAGTACTTC
TRBV18	NA	few	TRBJ2-3	CASSPARSGPGDTQYF	TGTGCCAGCTCACCAGCCCGAAGCGGCCCTGGGGATACGCAGTATTTT
TRBV4-2	NA	NA	TRBJ1-3	CASSRRDTDSGNTIYF	TGTGCCAGCAGCCGAAGAGACACCGACTCTGGAAACACCATATATTTT
TRBV20-1	TRBD1	NA	TRBJ1-1	CSARDGRGGSEAFF	TGCAGTGCTAGAGACGGTCGAGGGGGCTCTGAAGCTTTCTTT
TRBV27	NA	few	TRBJ1-1	CASSFKGMWWGKTEAFF	TGTGCCAGCAGTTTTAAGGGGATGTGGTGGGGAAAGACTGAAGCTTTCTTT
TRBV7-8	TRBD1	NA	TRBJ2-4	CASGTTRDSSKNIQYF	TGTGCCAGCGGAACCACCCGGGACAGCTCCAAAAACATTCAGTACTTC
TRBV10-3	TRBD1	NA	TRBJ1-3	CAISVTDRVWLTTGNTIYF	TGTGCCATCAGTGTTACGGACAGGGTTTGGTTGACAACTGGAAACACCATATATTTT
TRBV11-1	NA	NA	TRBJ2-2	CASSDLQGTGELFF	TGTGCCAGCAGCGACCTCCAGGGCACCGGGGAGCTGTTTTTT
TRBV7-2	TRBD1	NA	TRBJ2-7	CASSPRTGVVGEQYF	TGTGCCAGCAGCCCCCGGACAGGGGTCGTTGGCGAGCAGTACTTC
TRBV6-6	NA	few	TRBJ2-6	CASSEEGTGANVLTF	TGTGCCAGCAGTGAGGAGGGAACTGGGGCCAACGTCCTGACTTTC
TRBV6-1	NA	NA	TRBJ1-5	CASSYTNSNQPQHF	TGTGCCAGCAGTTATACAAATAGCAATCAGCCCCAGCATTTT
TRBV12-5	NA	once	TRBJ2-3	CASGLGRTDTQYF	TGTGCTAGTGGTTTGGGACGTACAGATACGCAGTATTTT
TRBV7-4	NA	NA	TRBJ2-3	CASSPGTQKQYF	TGTGCCAGCAGCCCTGGGACCCAAAAGCAGTATTTT
TRBV28	TRBD2	few	TRBJ2-7	CASSLGAGGRAYEQYF	TGTGCCAGCAGTTTGGGAGCGGGGGGGCGCGCCTACGAGCAGTACTTC
TRBV12-3/TRBV12-4	TRBD1	NA	TRBJ1-2	CASSWTGPLGYGYTF	TGTGCCAGCAGTTGGACAGGACCCCTTGGCTATGGCTACACCTTC
TRBV4-2	NA	few	TRBJ1-1	CASSQDRGGWNTEAFF	TGTGCCAGCAGCCAAGATAGAGGGGGATGGAACACTGAAGCTTTCTTT
TRBV28	NA	NA	TRBJ1-1	CASSLGQGEAFF	TGTGCCAGCAGTTTAGGCCAGGGCGAAGCTTTCTTT
TRBV20-1	TRBD2	NA	TRBJ2-1	CSARGWREGLSYNEQFF	TGCAGTGCTAGAGGCTGGAGGGAGGGCCTCTCCTACAATGAGCAGTTCTTC
TRBV20-1	NA	NA	TRBJ2-4	CSAPPAGPQGAKNIQYF	TGCAGTGCCCCTCCGGCAGGACCCCAAGGGGCCAAAAACATTCAGTACTTC
TRBV4-1	NA	few	TRBJ2-3	CASSQDAGARVTDTQYF	TGTGCCAGCAGCCAAGATGCGGGGGCTCGTGTCACAGATACGCAGTATTTT
TRBV11-2	NA	few	TRBJ2-3	CASSSPSSADTQYF	TGTGCCAGCAGCTCCCCCAGCTCGGCCGATACGCAGTATTTT
TRBV12-3/TRBV12-4	TRBD1	NA	TRBJ2-7	CASSDDRVGEQYF	TGTGCCAGCAGTGACGACAGGGTAGGCGAGCAGTACTTC
TRBV12-3/TRBV12-4	TRBD1	few	TRBJ1-6	CASSLDRVQPLHF	TGTGCCAGCAGTTTGGACAGGGTACAACCCCTCCACTTT